These 8 T cell receptor beta chains originate from one sample sequenced in a study of T cell responses to AZD1222 COVID-19 vaccine (dated by TCRdb to the early 2020s). The sample's time point, from its label and the paper: about 28 days (+/-7) after the second vaccine dose. Libraries were constructed by the immunoSEQ multiplex PCR assay. The table comes from immuneACCESS by way of TCRdb, which keeps in-frame sequences with V and J called. Part of the clones is missing from these tables; in studies checked, under half for an unresolved V gene and the rest for unknown reasons. This sample gives 150,000 to 200,000 clones in total; 80% to 90% of them show up just once. Together, the top ten hold about 9.9% of the sample. The input for sequencing was peripheral blood, taken 28 days after the second AZD1222 dose. Receptor source: an adult who received the AZD1222 COVID-19 vaccine.

The V call is TRBV2, the J call TRBJ2-1; D is unresolved. The CDR3 covers 11 residues. From germline, CDR1 is SNHLY and CDR2 FYNNEI. V gave up 7 bases and J gave up 7 bases, with 8 bases separating them. The CDR3: CASTLRNEQFF. CDR3 coding DNA: TGTGCCAGCACTTTGCGGAATGAGCAGTTCTTC. Full variable domain (rest looked up from reference TRBV2 and TRBJ2-1): EPEVTQTPSHQVTQMGQEVILRCVPISNHLYFYWYRQILGQKVEFLVSFYNNEISEKSEIFDDQFSVERPDGSNFTLKIRSTKLEDSAMYFCASTLRNEQFFGPGTRLTVL.

The rearrangement joins TRBV30 to TRBJ2-5; TRBD2 matches at 12 bases. The V gene's germline CDR1 is GTSNPN and CDR2 SVGIG (reference sequence). Trimming removed 0 bases from V and 5 bases from J; junction bases left unmatched: 7. This CDR3 has 16 residues. This CDR3 reads CAWSVPLAGGLETQYF. The CDR3 DNA is TGTGCCTGGAGTGTACCCCTAGCGGGGGGGCTGGAGACCCAGTACTTC.

The chain carries TRBV15 and TRBJ2-2; D remains unclear. The CDR3 is 15 residues long. The V and J ends lost 3 bases and 3 bases respectively, with 11 bases between them. CDR1 and CDR2 from the germline V gene are LNHNV and YYDKDF (reference sequence). The CDR3 bases are TGTGCCACCAGCAGCGGTCAACCTTACACCGGGGAGCTGTTTTTT. The encoded protein is CATSSGQPYTGELFF.

The rearrangement uses TRBV3-1 (or the pseudogene TRBV3-2) and TRBJ2-7, with TRBD2 identical over 8 bases. V lost 0 bases to trimming and J lost 1 base; unmatched junction nucleotides: 2. Germline CDR1 LGHDT, CDR2 YNNKEL (reference sequence). The CDR3 is 15 amino acids. CDR3 amino acids: CASSQDPGGSYEQYF. Written as DNA, the CDR3 is TGTGCCAGCAGCCAAGATCCGGGGGGGTCCTACGAGCAGTACTTC.

The chain employs TRBV9 and TRBJ1-5; D remains ambiguous. The V gene's germline CDR1 is SGDLS and CDR2 YYNGEE. The CDR3 is 15 residues long. With 0 bases removed from V and 0 bases from J, the gap between germline ends came to 7 bases. CDR3 nucleotides: TGTGCCAGCAGCGTAGGTCTGTATAGCAATCAGCCCCAGCATTTT. Residues: CASSVGLYSNQPQHF. Full variable domain (outside the CDR3, taken from reference TRBV9 and TRBJ1-5): DSGVTQTPKHLITATGQRVTLRCSPRSGDLSVYWYQQSLDQGLQFLIQYYNGEERAKGNILERFSAQQFPDLHSELNLSSLELGDSALYFCASSVGLYSNQPQHFGDGTRLSIL.

The chain has TRBV28 and TRBJ2-5, with 7 nucleotides matching TRBD1. The trim removed 5 bases at V and 5 bases at J, leaving 5 bases unmatched. CDR3 length: 13 amino acids. Germline V gene lookup returns CDR1 MDHEN and CDR2 SYDVKM. DNA of the CDR3: TGTGCCAGCAGTGTGACAGGGTGGGAGACCCAGTACTTC. It specifies CASSVTGWETQYF.

This clone was seen just once. The rearrangement joins TRBV19 to TRBJ2-3; possibly TRBD1 for D (8 bases). Germline CDR1 is LNHDA and CDR2 is SQIVND (reference sequence). This CDR3 is built from 15 residues. V lost 9 bases and J 3 bases, leaving 19 bases between the germline ends. CDR3 residues: CASVQGEGLTDTQYF. The CDR3 DNA reads TGTGCCAGCGTACAGGGGGAGGGGTTGACAGATACGCAGTATTTT.

The chain couples TRBV7-3 to TRBJ1-6; perhaps TRBD1 as D (5 bases). The CDR3 extends over 14 amino acids. The germline CDR1 and CDR2 sequences are SGHTA and FQGTGA. V was shortened by 5 bases and J by 7 bases, with 12 bases between the two germline ends. The CDR3 loop is CASSTSGGNSPLHF. In DNA form, the CDR3 reads TGTGCCAGCAGCACCAGTGGGGGAAATTCACCCCTCCACTTT.